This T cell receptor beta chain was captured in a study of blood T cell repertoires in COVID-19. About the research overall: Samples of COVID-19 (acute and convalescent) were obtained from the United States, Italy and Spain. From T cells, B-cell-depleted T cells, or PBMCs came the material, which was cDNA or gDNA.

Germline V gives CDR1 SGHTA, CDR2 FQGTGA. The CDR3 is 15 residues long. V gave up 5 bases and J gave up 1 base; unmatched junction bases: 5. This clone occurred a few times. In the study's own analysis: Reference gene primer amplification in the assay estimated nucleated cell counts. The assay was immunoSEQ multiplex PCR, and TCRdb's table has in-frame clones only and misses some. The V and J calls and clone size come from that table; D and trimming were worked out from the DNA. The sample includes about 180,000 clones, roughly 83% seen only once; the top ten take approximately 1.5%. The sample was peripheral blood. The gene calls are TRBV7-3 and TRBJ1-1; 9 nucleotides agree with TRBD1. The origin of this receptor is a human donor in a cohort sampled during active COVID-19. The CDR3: CASSRQGVGNTEAFF. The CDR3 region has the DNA TGTGCCAGCAGCCGACAGGGGGTAGGGAACACTGAAGCTTTCTTT.